This T cell receptor beta chain was sequenced during a study of shared clonotypes between healthy human individuals. Study outcomes and limitations: For naive CD4 cells, roughly 5% of clonotypes were shared across four donors.

HIV-negative, healthy adults without recent acute infections or vaccinations were the donors. This clone was picked up a small number of times. Its antigen is not identified. V was clipped by 6 bases and J by 8 bases, with 13 bases between them. Germline V gene data show CDR1 as WSHSY and CDR2 as SAAADI. The CDR3 is 13 amino acids. In replicate PCRs of sorted subsets, roughly 190 ng DNA, roughly 27,000 T cell genomes, was used. Assay used: immunoSEQ multiplex PCR; TCRdb lists only in-frame clones, some missing. The sample has 980,000 or so clones; about 80% are singletons. This clonotype was sampled from a man between 18 and 35 years old in good health. Source material: memory CD4+ T cells sorted from blood. Stated subset: CD45RA-negative fraction. This chain uses TRBV10-2 with TRBJ2-2; D gene ambiguous. CDR3: CASRDGEFGELFF. Written as DNA, the CDR3 is TGCGCCAGCAGGGACGGAGAATTTGGGGAGCTGTTTTTT.